The clone carrying this T cell receptor beta chain has a handful of counts. The antigen remains undetermined. Germline loops: CDR1 WNHNN, CDR2 SYGVQD (reference sequence). This CDR3 has 13 residues. Trimming took 2 bases from V and 2 from J, leaving 7 bases between them. The data belong to a study of cytomegalovirus exposure and HLA in healthy donors. Overall study results and limits: Highly shared variants forming one cluster were likely a sequencing artifact. In an earlier analysis, in roughly 600 donors, most V segments appeared productive either ~90% or ~30% of the time. In vitro experiments confirmed that a few CMV-associated chains were specific for CMV antigens.

In the PCR, 60 Vbeta and 13 Jbeta primers were used. The method was immunoSEQ multiplex PCR; TCRdb's version includes in-frame clones alone and lacks a portion of them. Altogether about 190,000 clones are present, around four fifths being singletons, with the ten largest covering about 0.8%. The specimen sequenced was PBMCs. This sequence originates from a woman between 18 and 30 years old in good health and CMV-seronegative. The genes are TRBV10-1 and TRBJ2-7; tentative D call: TRBD1 (6 bases). The CDR3 sequence is CASSEGDTYEQYF. CDR3 DNA: TGCGCCAGCAGTGAGGGGGACACCTACGAGCAGTACTTC.